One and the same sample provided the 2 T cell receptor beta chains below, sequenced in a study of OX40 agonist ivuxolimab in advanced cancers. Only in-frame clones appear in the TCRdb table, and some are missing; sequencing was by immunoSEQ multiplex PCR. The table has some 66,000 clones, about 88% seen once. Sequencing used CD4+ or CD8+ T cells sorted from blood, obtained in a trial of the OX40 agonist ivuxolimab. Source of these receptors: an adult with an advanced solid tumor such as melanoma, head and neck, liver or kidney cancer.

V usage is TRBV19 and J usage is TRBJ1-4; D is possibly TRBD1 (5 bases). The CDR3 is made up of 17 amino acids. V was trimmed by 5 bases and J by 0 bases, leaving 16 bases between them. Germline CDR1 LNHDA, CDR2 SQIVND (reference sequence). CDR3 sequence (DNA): TGTGCCAGTAGTCCCCGGGGCCTAATTGCAACTAATGAAAAACTGTTTTTT. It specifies CASSPRGLIATNEKLFF.

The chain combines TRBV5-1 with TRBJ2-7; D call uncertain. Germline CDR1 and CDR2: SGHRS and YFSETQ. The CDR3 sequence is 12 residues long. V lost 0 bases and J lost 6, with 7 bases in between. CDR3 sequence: CASSLAGFEQYF. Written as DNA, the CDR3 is TGCGCCAGCAGCTTGGCCGGGTTCGAGCAGTACTTC.